The T cell receptor beta chain described here comes from a study of cytomegalovirus exposure and HLA in healthy donors. Study background: In a previous analysis, around 110 million unique TCR beta sequences were found from roughly 200 million T cells. Most donors, roughly 84% of over 350 genotyped, fell in the Caucasian-associated ancestry cluster. Broader study findings: When a later analysis compared HLA-associated TCR beta chains with equally common others, the HLA-associated chains turned out to be more clonally expanded and to have lower generation probabilities.

Worth noting for this clone: The antigen is unknown.

Germline CDR1 reads SQVTM; CDR2 reads ANQGSEA. V gave up 6 bases and J gave up 9 bases; unmatched junction bases: 17. This CDR3 comprises 16 residues. PCR involved 60 Vbeta and 13 Jbeta primers. This table comes from immunoSEQ multiplex PCR, and its TCRdb copy is limited to in-frame clones, with some not included. The sample lists about 190,000 clones, around 79% seen once, with roughly 1.6% in the top ten. Material for sequencing was PBMCs. The receptor comes from a woman aged 18-29 years in good health and CMV-seronegative. The chain has TRBV29-1 and TRBJ2-2, with 9 bases lining up with TRBD1. The CDR3 protein is CSVTSPKDRGVRELFF. The CDR3, as DNA: TGCAGCGTAACCAGCCCCAAGGACAGGGGTGTTAGGGAGCTGTTTTTT.